This T cell receptor beta chain was sequenced in a study of blood T cell repertoires in COVID-19. The germline gives CDR1 SGDLS, CDR2 YYNGEE. CDR3 length equals 14 residues. The V segment lost 4 bases and the J segment 8 bases; nucleotides outside the gene matches: 11. Repertoires were generated with immunoSEQ multiplex PCR, while TCRdb's copy carries only in-frame clones and drops some. The sample records roughly 120,000 clones, less than 85% being singletons. The sample consisted of peripheral blood. This receptor was obtained from a man over 45 with acute or convalescent COVID-19. This chain connects TRBV9 to TRBJ1-2, with 7 bases aligning to TRBD1. CDR3 DNA sequence: TGTGCCAGCAGCACCGGACAGGACCAGGTGGGCTACACCTTC. Protein sequence: CASSTGQDQVGYTF.